One sample yielded the 23 T cell receptor beta chains listed below, sequenced in a study of T cell responses to AZD1222 COVID-19 vaccine. Using immunoSEQ multiplex PCR, the repertoire was profiled, and TCRdb retains in-frame clones only, with some absent. The sample yields approximately 150,000 clones, roughly 88% seen once. Sequencing used peripheral blood, obtained 28 days after the second AZD1222 dose. These receptor sequences come from an adult who received the AZD1222 COVID-19 vaccine.

The chain combines TRBV7-9 with TRBJ1-1, with D possibly being TRBD1 (5 bases). The V and J ends lost 3 bases and 4 bases respectively, with 12 bases between them. Looked up from germline, CDR1 is SEHNR and CDR2 is FQNEAQ (reference sequence). The CDR3 sequence is 14 residues long. This CDR3 is CASSFSGRGTEAFF. The CDR3 region has the DNA TGTGCCAGCAGCTTTAGTGGTAGGGGCACTGAAGCTTTCTTT. The variable domain in full, completed from reference TRBV7-9 and TRBJ1-1, reads DTGVSQNPRHKITKRGQNVTFRCDPISEHNRLYWYRQTLGQGPEFLTYFQNEAQLEKSRLLSDRFSAERPKGSFSTLEIQRTEQGDSAMYLCASSFSGRGTEAFFGQGTRLTVV.

This chain links TRBV29-1 with TRBJ2-4, with D possibly matching TRBD2 (5 bases). Trimming stripped 6 bases from V and 1 base from J, with 10 bases between. The germline V gene has CDR1 SQVTM and CDR2 ANQGSEA. The CDR3 loop spans 13 amino acids. CDR3 sequence reads: CSVSGRAKNIQYF. For the CDR3, the DNA is TGCAGCGTAAGCGGTAGGGCCAAAAACATTCAGTACTTC.

The sample holds a few counts of this clone. This rearrangement joins TRBV7-9 to TRBJ2-7; D unresolved. V shed 5 bases and J shed 3 bases, with 14 bases lying between them. The CDR3 loop spans 14 amino acids. Per the germline V gene, CDR1 is SEHNR and CDR2 is FQNEAQ (reference sequence). This chain's CDR3 is CASSRDPSSYEQYF. The CDR3 region has the DNA TGTGCCAGCAGCCGCGATCCCAGCAGCTACGAGCAGTACTTC.

This clone was found a few times. The gene calls are TRBV3-1 (or the pseudogene TRBV3-2) and TRBJ1-2; 8 bases are shared with TRBD1. This CDR3 has 16 amino acids. Trimming at V came to 3 bases and at J to 8 bases, leaving 14 bases not matched to a gene. The germline gives CDR1 LGHDT, CDR2 YNNKEL (reference sequence). The CDR3 protein is CASSHETGRGLGGYTF. DNA for the CDR3: TGTGCCAGCAGCCATGAGACAGGCAGGGGGCTCGGAGGCTACACCTTC.

The rearrangement links TRBV10-2 to TRBJ2-1; maybe TRBD2 (5 bases). V was clipped by 6 bases and J by 4 bases, with 10 bases between them. This CDR3 comprises 13 residues. Looked up from germline, CDR1 is WSHSY and CDR2 is SAAADI. The CDR3 spells CASRTGMYNEQFF. In DNA, the CDR3 is TGCGCCAGCAGGACGGGGATGTACAATGAGCAGTTCTTC.

V and J are TRBV5-8 and TRBJ1-4; D is uncertain. CDR1 SGHTS and CDR2 YDEGEE come from the germline V gene. The length of the CDR3 is 16 residues. Trimming pared 2 bases from V and 0 bases from J, leaving 11 bases between. CDR3 DNA sequence: TGTGCCAGCAGCTTACACAGCTTAACAACTAATGAAAAACTGTTTTTT. Its translation is CASSLHSLTTNEKLFF.

The count of this clone is one. The genes are TRBV2 and TRBJ1-3; D may be TRBD1 (5 bases). Between the trimmed V and J ends, which lost 1 base and 4 bases, there was a span of 11 bases. Germline lookup yields CDR1 SNHLY and CDR2 FYNNEI. There are 15 residues in the CDR3. The CDR3 DNA sequence: TGTGCCAGCAGTGAAGTGGGCAGGGTAGGAAACACCATATATTTT. Amino acid sequence: CASSEVGRVGNTIYF. Filled out from reference TRBV2 and TRBJ1-3, the complete variable domain reads EPEVTQTPSHQVTQMGQEVILRCVPISNHLYFYWYRQILGQKVEFLVSFYNNEISEKSEIFDDQFSVERPDGSNFTLKIRSTKLEDSAMYFCASSEVGRVGNTIYFGEGSWLTVV.

The genes are TRBV24-1 and TRBJ1-2; 9 nucleotides align to TRBD1. Germline V CDR1 and CDR2: KGHDR, SFDVKD. The CDR3 runs 17 residues. J gave up 0 bases and V 4 bases, and 8 bases lay outside the gene matches. The CDR3 region is CATSDRTGATANYGYTF. CDR3 DNA: TGTGCCACCAGTGACCGGACAGGGGCGACAGCTAACTATGGCTACACCTTC.

Regarding this clone: At one end the junction does not follow the germline gene, possibly because of a read error. V usage is TRBV18 and J usage is TRBJ1-4; no reliable D call. Germline CDR1 KGHSH, CDR2 LQKENI. The CDR3 is 15 residues long. The CDR3 region has the DNA TGTGCCAGCTCACCATCGGAGGCTACTATTGAAAAACTGTTTTTT. This encodes CASSPSEATIEKLFF. The whole variable domain, filled in from reference TRBV18 and TRBJ1-4, reads NAGVMQNPRHLVRRRGQEARLRCSPMKGHSHVYWYRQLPEEGLKFMVYLQKENIIDESGMPKERFSAEFPKEGPSILRIQQVVRGDSAAYFCASSPSEATIEKLFFGSGTQLSVL.

The V call is TRBV18, the J call TRBJ1-4, with D unclear. The CDR3 consists of 16 residues. Germline values: CDR1 KGHSH, CDR2 LQKENI. V lost 3 bases and J lost 1, with 12 bases in between. The CDR3 loop is CASSPAESRTNEKLFF. The DNA for the CDR3 is TGTGCCAGCTCACCCGCCGAGAGTAGAACTAATGAAAAACTGTTTTTT. The full variable domain, with the rest looked up from reference TRBV18 and TRBJ1-4, is NAGVMQNPRHLVRRRGQEARLRCSPMKGHSHVYWYRQLPEEGLKFMVYLQKENIIDESGMPKERFSAEFPKEGPSILRIQQVVRGDSAAYFCASSPAESRTNEKLFFGSGTQLSVL.

The J gene is TRBJ2-3, the V gene TRBV7-6; weak D call: TRBD2 (5 bases). CDR1 and CDR2 (germline): SGHVS, FNYEAQ. The germline V and J ends were trimmed by 2 bases and 2 bases, with 11 bases remaining between them. The CDR3 length is 15 residues. The CDR3 sequence: CASSLSLAHTDTQYF. For the CDR3, the DNA is TGTGCCAGCAGCTTAAGTTTAGCGCACACAGATACGCAGTATTTT.

This chain links TRBV28 with TRBJ1-6; 9 nucleotides align to TRBD1. The germline gives CDR1 MDHEN, CDR2 SYDVKM. CDR3 length: 17 amino acids. With 2 bases clipped from V and 5 bases from J, the junction kept 7 bases outside the gene matches. The chain's CDR3 is CASSLHYTGGDNSPLHF. The CDR3 coding sequence is TGTGCCAGCAGTTTACATTACACAGGGGGCGATAATTCACCCCTCCACTTT.

Comments on this clone: Other DNA sequences in this sample translate to the same CDR3. The chain combines TRBV5-1 with TRBJ1-4, with D perhaps matching TRBD1 (6 bases). The ends were cut back, 0 bases at V and 8 bases at J, with 11 bases in the middle. This CDR3 contains 14 residues. Per the germline V gene, CDR1 is SGHRS and CDR2 is YFSETQ. The CDR3 sequence: CASSLDGGREKLFF. CDR3 bases: TGCGCCAGCAGCTTGGACGGGGGGCGGGAAAAACTGTTTTTT.

The chain combines TRBV24-1 with TRBJ1-2; D remains ambiguous. Germline assignment: CDR1 KGHDR and CDR2 SFDVKD. The CDR3 loop spans 14 amino acids. V was pared by 3 bases and J by 6 bases, with 13 bases between. The DNA for the CDR3 is TGTGCCACCAGTGATACAAGACGCGGGAATGGCTACACCTTC. The encoded protein is CATSDTRRGNGYTF.

The chain carries TRBV5-1 and TRBJ2-5; 7 nucleotides match TRBD2. V gave up 4 bases and J gave up 4 bases; unmatched junction bases: 4. CDR1 and CDR2 (germline): SGHRS, YFSETQ. CDR3 length equals 13 residues. CDR3 amino acids: CASSGGGGETQYF. The CDR3 DNA is TGCGCCAGCAGCGGCGGGGGTGGAGAGACCCAGTACTTC.

On this clone itself: Other DNA sequences from this sample encode an identical CDR3 as well. The chain's CDR3 is CASSLEGISNQPQHF. The CDR3 coding sequence is TGCGCCAGCAGCTTGGAAGGGATTAGCAATCAGCCCCAGCATTTT. V usage is TRBV5-1 and J usage is TRBJ1-5; no clear D gene. Germline V gene data show CDR1 as SGHRS and CDR2 as YFSETQ. The CDR3 sequence is 15 residues long. V gave up 0 bases and J gave up 0 bases, with 7 bases separating them.

This chain uses TRBV5-1 with TRBJ1-2; 8 bases match TRBD1. The CDR3 has 15 amino acids. J gave up 4 bases and V 7 bases, and 12 bases lay outside the gene matches. The V gene's germline CDR1 is SGHRS and CDR2 YFSETQ. CDR3 loop: CASGGQDPLSYGYTF. In DNA form, the CDR3 reads TGCGCCAGCGGGGGACAGGACCCGCTGAGCTATGGCTACACCTTC. Complete variable domain (other parts from reference TRBV5-1 and TRBJ1-2): KAGVTQTPRYLIKTRGQQVTLSCSPISGHRSVSWYQQTPGQGLQFLFEYFSETQRNKGNFPGRFSGRQFSNSRSEMNVSTLELGDSALYLCASGGQDPLSYGYTFGSGTRLTVV.

The gene calls are TRBV11-2 and TRBJ2-7; weak D call: TRBD1 (5 bases). The V gene lost 8 bases and the J gene lost 0 bases, with 14 bases spanning the gap. The CDR3 runs to 14 residues. The V gene's germline CDR1 is SGHAT and CDR2 FQNNGV. The CDR3 loop reads CASLRGHSSYEQYF. CDR3 nucleotides: TGTGCCAGCCTAAGGGGCCATAGCTCCTACGAGCAGTACTTC.

The V gene is TRBV21-1, the J gene TRBJ2-4; the table's D gene call, TRBD1, was not cross checked with the DNA. TRBV21-1 is reported as a pseudogene. CDR3 length: 19 residues. The CDR3 DNA follows: TGTGCCAGCAGCGACAGACAGGGACAAAAGGGATTAGCCAAAAACATTCAGTACTTC. Its protein is CASSDRQGQKGLAKNIQYF.

This clone has more than one count but fewer than ten. CDR3 loop: CASSQDRSEREQFF. The DNA for the CDR3 is TGTGCCAGCAGCCAAGATAGGAGCGAGCGGGAGCAGTTCTTC. This chain connects TRBV4-2 to TRBJ2-1; maybe TRBD2 (5 bases). CDR1 is LGHNA, CDR2 YNFKEQ, per germline. V was clipped by 0 bases and J by 10 bases, with 13 bases between them. This CDR3 is 14 amino acids long.

The rearrangement joins TRBV28 to TRBJ1-2, with 9 bases aligning to TRBD1. Germline lookup yields CDR1 MDHEN and CDR2 SYDVKM. The V gene end was trimmed by 7 bases and the J gene end by 8 bases; junction bases not matched to a gene: 11. The CDR3 sequence is 14 residues long. For the CDR3, the DNA is TGTGCCAGCAAACCCACGGGACAGGGCGGCGGCTACACCTTC. As protein: CASKPTGQGGGYTF.

This clone was observed a few times. The rearrangement uses TRBV6-2 or TRBV6-3 and TRBJ2-7; TRBD1 matches at 8 bases. Germline V lookup: CDR1 MNHEY, CDR2 SVGEGT. The CDR3 loop spans 13 amino acids. With 4 bases clipped from V and 5 bases from J, the junction kept 4 bases outside the gene matches. The CDR3 protein is CASSSTGVDEQYF. The CDR3 DNA is TGTGCCAGCAGTTCGACAGGGGTCGACGAGCAGTACTTC.

The chain employs TRBV28 and TRBJ2-7; weak D call: TRBD1 (6 bases). The ends were cut back, 3 bases at V and 5 bases at J, with 17 bases in the middle. CDR3 size: 15 residues. Germline V gene sequence: CDR1 MDHEN, CDR2 SYDVKM. The CDR3 coding sequence is TGTGCCAGCAGTTTTCGTGGGGGCCCCAGAAACGAGCAGTACTTC. Its translation is CASSFRGGPRNEQYF.